This T cell receptor beta chain is from a study of OX40 agonist ivuxolimab in advanced cancers. The CDR3 is made up of 16 amino acids. CDR1 and CDR2 from the germline V gene are MGHDK and SYGVNS. The trim removed 5 bases at V and 7 bases at J, leaving 16 bases unmatched. Sampled blood was obtained at baseline, cycle 4 day 1, and cycle 7 day 1. Profiling relied on immunoSEQ multiplex PCR, and the TCRdb table lists in-frame clones only, not all of them. The sample lists approximately 100,000 clones, about 92% occurring once. This rearrangement joins TRBV25-1 to TRBJ2-7, with 8 nucleotides matching TRBD2. Material: CD4+ or CD8+ T cells sorted from blood, obtained in a trial of the OX40 agonist ivuxolimab. The source of this sequence is an adult with an advanced solid tumor such as melanoma, head and neck, liver or kidney cancer. The CDR3 DNA reads TGTGCCAGCAGTATAACCGGGACTAGTCGTTTTCAAGAGCAGTACTTC. This translates into CASSITGTSRFQEQYF.